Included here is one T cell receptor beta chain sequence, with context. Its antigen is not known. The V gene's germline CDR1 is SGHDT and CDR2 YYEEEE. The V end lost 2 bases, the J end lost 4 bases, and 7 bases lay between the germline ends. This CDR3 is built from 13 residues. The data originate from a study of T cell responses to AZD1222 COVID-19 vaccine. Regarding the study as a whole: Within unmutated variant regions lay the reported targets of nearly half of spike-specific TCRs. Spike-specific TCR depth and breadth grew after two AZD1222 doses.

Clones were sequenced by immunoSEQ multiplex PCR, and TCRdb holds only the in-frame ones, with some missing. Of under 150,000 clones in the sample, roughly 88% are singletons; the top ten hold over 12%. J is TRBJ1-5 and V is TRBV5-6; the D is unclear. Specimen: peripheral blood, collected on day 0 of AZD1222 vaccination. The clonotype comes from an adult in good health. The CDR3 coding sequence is TGTGCCAGCAGCTTTGGGCTGAATCAGCCCCAGCATTTT. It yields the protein CASSFGLNQPQHF. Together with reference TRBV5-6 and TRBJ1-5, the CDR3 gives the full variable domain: DAGVTQSPTHLIKTRGQQVTLRCSPKSGHDTVSWYQQALGQGPQFIFQYYEEEERQRGNFPDRFSGHQFPNYSSELNVNALLLGDSALYLCASSFGLNQPQHFGDGTRLSIL.